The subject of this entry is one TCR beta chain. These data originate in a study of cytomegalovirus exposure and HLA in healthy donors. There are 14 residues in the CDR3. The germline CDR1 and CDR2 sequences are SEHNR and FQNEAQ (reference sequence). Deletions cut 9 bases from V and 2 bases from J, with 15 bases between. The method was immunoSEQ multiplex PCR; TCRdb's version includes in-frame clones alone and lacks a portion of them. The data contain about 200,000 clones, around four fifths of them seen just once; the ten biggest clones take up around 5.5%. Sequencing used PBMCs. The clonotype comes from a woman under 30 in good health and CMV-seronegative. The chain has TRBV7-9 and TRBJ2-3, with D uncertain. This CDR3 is CARMDKGLTDTQYF. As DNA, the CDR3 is TGTGCCAGGATGGATAAGGGCCTCACAGATACGCAGTATTTT.